The clone carrying this TCR beta chain has just one count. The entry originates in a study of shared clonotypes between healthy human individuals. Germline CDR1 and CDR2: SGHVS and FQNEAQ. J lost 2 bases, V lost 3 bases, and 7 bases had no gene match. This CDR3 is built from 16 residues. In the naive CD8 group, cells lacked CD45RO and were positively selected for CCR7, so terminally differentiated effector memory CD45RA+ cells were left out. Among the donors, all were Caucasian adults who lived in Nashville, Tennessee. Sequencing was at deep level. Each subset's genomic DNA was shared equally among a number of immunoSEQ plates. The DNA input per sorted-subset replicate PCR was 200 ng, corresponding to around 28,000 T cell genomes. Sequenced by immunoSEQ multiplex PCR; TCRdb stores in-frame clones only, minus some. Here the sample spans some 2,100,000 clones, approximately 94% being singletons.

The chain has TRBV7-8 and TRBJ2-7, with 10 bases that match TRBD1. The receptor comes from a man between 18 and 35 years old in good health. Some clones in this sample may be carry-over from other donors' samples. Sequenced input: naive CD8+ T cells from PBMCs. The CDR3 nucleotides are TGTGCCAGCAGCTTTGGGACAGGGGATATACCCTACGAGCAGTACTTC. Translation gives CASSFGTGDIPYEQYF. Filled out from reference TRBV7-8 and TRBJ2-7, the complete variable domain reads GAGVSQSPRYKVAKRGQDVALRCDPISGHVSLFWYQQALGQGPEFLTYFQNEAQLDKSGLPSDRFFAERPEGSVSTLKIQRTQQEDSAVYLCASSFGTGDIPYEQYFGPGTRLTVT.